One and the same sample provided the 31 T cell receptor beta chains below, sequenced in a study of blood T cell repertoires in COVID-19. Method: immunoSEQ multiplex PCR; TCRdb's copy keeps in-frame clones and lacks some. The sample lists some 150,000 clones; about 90% were seen once. What was sequenced was PBMCs or T cells enriched from blood (not recorded which). The receptors were sampled from a human donor with acute COVID-19. The donor label of this sample is uncertain.

A remark on this clone: The junction departs from the called germline gene at one end, perhaps through a read error. This rearrangement joins TRBV6-4 to TRBJ1-1; D ambiguous. This CDR3 has 13 residues. The V gene's germline CDR1 is MRHNA and CDR2 SNTAGT. In nucleotides, the CDR3 is TGTGCCAGCAGTGAATCTCCGAACTCTGAAGCTTTCTTT. Its translation: CASSESPNSEAFF.

This clone came up once. V is TRBV20-1 and J is TRBJ2-3; D unclear. Germline V gene lookup returns CDR1 DFQATT and CDR2 SNEGSKA (reference sequence). The CDR3 totals 12 residues. Trimming pared 3 bases from V and 3 bases from J, leaving 7 bases between. CDR3 nucleotides: TGCAGTGCTAGTTCACAGACAGATACGCAGTATTTT. Translation: CSASSQTDTQYF.

The CDR3 nucleotides are TGTGCCAGCAGCTCACGGCGGGTGGCGGATCCGCAGTATTTT. Translating it yields CASSSRRVADPQYF. This rearrangement joins TRBV7-8 to TRBJ2-3, with D tentatively TRBD2 (5 bases). The ends were cut back, 4 bases at V and 10 bases at J, with 18 bases in the middle. CDR1 SGHVS and CDR2 FQNEAQ come from the germline V gene. This CDR3 contains 14 residues.

The J gene is TRBJ1-1, the V gene TRBV9; no firm D call. V lost 4 bases and J lost 5, with 15 bases in between. Germline V gives CDR1 SGDLS, CDR2 YYNGEE. The CDR3 is 14 amino acids. DNA of the CDR3: TGTGCCAGCAGCCCTCTACCCCGGGATACTGAAGCTTTCTTT. Protein product: CASSPLPRDTEAFF.

J is TRBJ2-3 and V is TRBV5-1; 11 nucleotides agree with TRBD2. The V segment lost 5 bases and the J segment 5 bases; nucleotides outside the gene matches: 10. The CDR3 is 16 residues long. Germline CDR1 is SGHRS and CDR2 is YFSETQ. Here the CDR3 DNA reads TGCGCCAGCAGAAGGCTAGCGGGGGGCATGGGAGATACGCAGTATTTT. This codes for CASRRLAGGMGDTQYF.

The genes are TRBV5-1 and TRBJ1-1; D possibly corresponds to TRBD1 (5 bases). This CDR3 has 14 amino acids. CDR1 and CDR2 from the germline V gene are SGHRS and YFSETQ. Trimming removed 2 bases from V and 4 bases from J, with 12 bases in between. This chain's CDR3 is CASSFWGEATEAFF. DNA of the CDR3: TGCGCCAGCAGCTTTTGGGGGGAGGCCACTGAAGCTTTCTTT.

This chain connects TRBV7-6 to TRBJ1-3; tentative D call: TRBD1 (6 bases). Germline CDR1 is SGHVS and CDR2 is FNYEAQ. The CDR3 runs to 14 residues. V shed 4 bases and J shed 7 bases, with 14 bases lying between them. Written as DNA, the CDR3 is TGTGCCAGCAGCTCCTCACAGGGAGGGAACACCATATATTTT. Translating gives CASSSSQGGNTIYF.

This chain links TRBV4-2 with TRBJ2-2; TRBD1 matches at 7 bases. CDR1 LGHNA and CDR2 YNFKEQ come from the germline V gene. After removal of 5 bases from V and 0 bases from J, the junction contained 6 bases not matched to a gene. The CDR3 totals 16 residues. The CDR3 loop reads CASSDTGVPNTGELFF. Written as DNA, the CDR3 is TGTGCCAGCAGCGATACAGGGGTGCCGAACACCGGGGAGCTGTTTTTT.

J is TRBJ2-1 and V is TRBV21-1; the D call of TRBD2 is as the table states it, not checked on the DNA. TRBV21-1 is a pseudogene locus. This CDR3 spans 20 amino acids. CDR3 in amino acids: CASRPGEGLAGGPNLREQFF. CDR3 DNA sequence: TGTGCCAGCAGGCCCGGCGAGGGACTAGCGGGGGGCCCCAACCTTCGGGAGCAGTTCTTC.

This rearrangement joins TRBV24-1 to TRBJ2-5; possible D gene TRBD2, 6 bases. V lost 3 bases and J lost 5, with 15 bases in between. Germline V CDR1 and CDR2: KGHDR, SFDVKD. There are 15 residues in the CDR3. In DNA form, the CDR3 reads TGTGCCACCAGTGATGGAGGGGACCGTAGGGAGACCCAGTACTTC. Protein sequence: CATSDGGDRRETQYF.

V gene TRBV7-9 combines with J gene TRBJ2-7; 13 nucleotides agree with TRBD2. The V gene end was trimmed by 7 bases and the J gene end by 0 bases; junction bases not matched to a gene: 9. This CDR3 contains 17 residues. Per germline, CDR1 SEHNR and CDR2 FQNEAQ (reference sequence). In nucleotides, the CDR3 is TGTGCCAGCACCGGACTAGCGGGGGTCCTTAGCTCCTACGAGCAGTACTTC. This codes for CASTGLAGVLSSYEQYF.

The CDR3: CAWSGRPGTGSSGANVLTF. CDR3 bases: TGTGCCTGGAGTGGCCGGCCTGGGACAGGGAGCTCTGGGGCCAACGTCCTGACTTTC. This chain joins TRBV30 and TRBJ2-6, with TRBD1 matching over 9 bases. The length of the CDR3 is 19 residues. Germline CDR1 GTSNPN, CDR2 SVGIG (reference sequence). Unmatched junction bases numbered 10, after V lost 1 base and J lost 0 bases.

The rearrangement links TRBV5-1 to TRBJ2-3; D is perhaps TRBD1 (5 bases). Germline assignment: CDR1 SGHRS and CDR2 YFSETQ. CDR3 length: 14 residues. The ends were cut back, 4 bases at V and 1 base at J, with 10 bases in the middle. The CDR3 nucleotides are TGCGCCAGCAGCGTCCGACAGCGCACAGATACGCAGTATTTT. Protein product: CASSVRQRTDTQYF.

The chain uses TRBV6-2 or TRBV6-3 and TRBJ1-2, with 7 bases matching TRBD1. With V trimmed by 0 bases and J by 7 bases, 5 bases remained unmatched. CDR1 and CDR2 (germline): MNHEY, SVGEGT. This CDR3 is built from 14 residues. The CDR3 DNA sequence: TGTGCCAGCAGTTACTCTGTCCGGACAGGTGGCTACACCTTC. Its protein is CASSYSVRTGGYTF.

The rearrangement links TRBV7-9 to TRBJ2-1; no reliable D call. Trimming left V 1 base short and J 14 bases short, with 12 bases between. Germline assignment: CDR1 SEHNR and CDR2 FQNEAQ (reference sequence). The CDR3 is 12 residues long. This chain's CDR3 is CASSLEATAEFF. CDR3 DNA sequence: TGTGCCAGCAGCTTAGAGGCGACTGCGGAGTTCTTC.

The V and J genes are TRBV29-1 and TRBJ1-1; 8 nucleotides agree with TRBD1. The V and J ends lost 5 bases and 0 bases, in that order; junction bases with no gene match: 5. This CDR3 contains 14 residues. From germline, CDR1 is SQVTM and CDR2 ANQGSEA. DNA of the CDR3: TGCAGCGTTCCCCCAGGGGGCATGAACACTGAAGCTTTCTTT. Translation: CSVPPGGMNTEAFF.

V is TRBV2 and J is TRBJ2-7, with TRBD2 matching 7 bases. Losses at the gene ends were 2 bases for V and 4 bases for J; bases not matched to a gene: 8. Germline lookup yields CDR1 SNHLY and CDR2 FYNNEI. The CDR3 is 15 amino acids. The CDR3 loop is CASSESAGEVYEQYF. Here the CDR3 DNA reads TGTGCCAGCAGTGAATCCGCGGGGGAGGTGTACGAGCAGTACTTC. The variable domain in full, with the rest retrieved from reference TRBV2 and TRBJ2-7, is EPEVTQTPSHQVTQMGQEVILRCVPISNHLYFYWYRQILGQKVEFLVSFYNNEISEKSEIFDDQFSVERPDGSNFTLKIRSTKLEDSAMYFCASSESAGEVYEQYFGPGTRLTVT.

The rearrangement joins TRBV5-1 to TRBJ2-7; tentative D call: TRBD1 (6 bases). Germline-derived CDR1 and CDR2 are SGHRS and YFSETQ. Trimming took 4 bases from V and 2 from J, leaving 10 bases between them. CDR3 size: 13 residues. CDR3 amino acids: CASSPEGAYEQYF. DNA of the CDR3: TGCGCCAGCAGCCCCGAGGGGGCCTACGAGCAGTACTTC.

The CDR3 DNA is TGTGCCAGCAGCCGTCAGGGCACAGATACGCAGTATTTT. Translating it yields CASSRQGTDTQYF. V gene TRBV5-6 combines with J gene TRBJ2-3; no reliable D call. The CDR3 extends over 13 amino acids. Between the trimmed V and J ends, which lost 4 bases and 1 base, there was a span of 7 bases. Germline V gene data show CDR1 as SGHDT and CDR2 as YYEEEE.

This chain links TRBV4-1 with TRBJ2-5, with TRBD1 matching 8 bases. The germline V gene encodes CDR1 MGHRA and CDR2 YSYEKL. The CDR3 is 15 residues long. After removal of 1 base from V and 5 bases from J, the junction contained 6 bases not matched to a gene. CDR3 DNA: TGCGCCAGCAGCCAAGTGGGGGACAGGCGGGAGACCCAGTACTTC. This gives the protein CASSQVGDRRETQYF.

V gene TRBV10-3 combines with J gene TRBJ1-3, with 10 bases fitting TRBD1. The CDR3 sequence is 15 residues long. Germline CDR1 is ENHRY and CDR2 is SYGVKD. Unmatched junction bases numbered 6, after V lost 6 bases and J lost 4 bases. In DNA, the CDR3 is TGTGCCATCAGCCAGACAGGGGGCTCGGGAAACACCATATATTTT. This sequence encodes CAISQTGGSGNTIYF.

The J gene is TRBJ2-7, the V gene TRBV2; TRBD2 might be the D (7 bases). The CDR3 is made up of 16 amino acids. Germline lookup yields CDR1 SNHLY and CDR2 FYNNEI. Deletions cut 7 bases from V and 3 bases from J, with 22 bases between. The CDR3 bases are TGTGCCAGCACCACTGACCGGGGGGCGGAGGACTACGAGCAGTACTTC. It yields the protein CASTTDRGAEDYEQYF.

With respect to this clone: A read error is likely, as this CDR3 ends without the conserved phenylalanine or tryptophan. The rearrangement joins TRBV7-3 to TRBJ1-2, with TRBD1 matching over 8 bases. Per germline, CDR1 SGHTA and CDR2 FQGTGA. The CDR3 is 17 amino acids. Trimming cost V 5 bases and J 4 bases; bases outside gene matches: 15. The DNA of the CDR3 is TGTGCCAGCAGCCACATGTCCAGGGGGCGCGTTCGCTATGGCTACACCCTC. Translated, it gives CASSHMSRGRVRYGYTL.

The chain couples TRBV4-1 to TRBJ1-6, with D unresolved. The V and J ends lost 3 bases and 7 bases respectively, with 10 bases between them. Germline lookup yields CDR1 MGHRA and CDR2 YSYEKL. This CDR3 has 14 amino acids. The CDR3, as DNA: TGCGCCAGCAGCCACTTCCTTGAGAATTCACCCCTCCACTTT. Translation gives CASSHFLENSPLHF.

V is TRBV29-1 and J is TRBJ2-1; D perhaps matches TRBD1 (6 bases). This CDR3 is 18 amino acids long. Deletions cut 5 bases from V and 8 bases from J, with 31 bases between. Germline V gene sequence: CDR1 SQVTM, CDR2 ANQGSEA. CDR3 protein: CSVSPFGSRGHSVDEQFF. As DNA, the CDR3 is TGCAGCGTTTCCCCCTTCGGTTCCAGGGGACATTCTGTGGATGAGCAGTTCTTC.

The chain has TRBV29-1 and TRBJ2-1; 10 bases map to TRBD2. V shed 6 bases, J shed 3 bases, and the junction held 8 bases outside the gene matches. CDR3 length: 15 amino acids. Germline V lookup: CDR1 SQVTM, CDR2 ANQGSEA. CDR3 nucleotide sequence: TGCAGCGTGGTAACTAGCGGGGCCCACTACAATGAGCAGTTCTTC. Translating gives CSVVTSGAHYNEQFF.

This chain joins TRBV2 and TRBJ2-3; a weak D match, TRBD2 (5 bases). V was clipped by 0 bases and J by 4 bases, with 23 bases between them. The CDR3 length is 19 residues. Germline CDR1 reads SNHLY; CDR2 reads FYNNEI. CDR3 DNA: TGTGCCAGCAGTGAAGCGCCTACAACCCGGGAAGCCAAGGCAGATACGCAGTATTTT. This codes for CASSEAPTTREAKADTQYF.

In this sample, this clone turned up a few times. The rearrangement uses TRBV7-2 and TRBJ1-4; D is possibly TRBD1 (6 bases). V was cut by 1 base and J by 2 bases, with 17 bases left in between. The CDR3 has 18 amino acids. The germline CDR1 and CDR2 sequences are SGHTA and FQGNSA. CDR3 protein: CASSLDVRGLGTNEKLFF. CDR3 in DNA: TGTGCCAGCAGCTTAGACGTCAGGGGTCTCGGGACTAATGAAAAACTGTTTTTT.

The J gene is TRBJ2-3, the V gene TRBV29-1; 10 bases map to TRBD2. The CDR3 length is 15 residues. With V trimmed by 3 bases and J by 4 bases, 7 bases remained unmatched. The germline V gene encodes CDR1 SQVTM and CDR2 ANQGSEA. The CDR3 nucleotides are TGCAGCGTTGAGATAGGAGCGGGGGGGCCAGATACGCAGTATTTT. This encodes CSVEIGAGGPDTQYF.

The chain links TRBV6-1 to TRBJ2-3, with D possibly matching TRBD1 (6 bases). V was cut by 1 base and J by 5 bases, with 13 bases left in between. Germline V CDR1 and CDR2: MNHNS, SASEGT. This CDR3 contains 15 residues. CDR3 amino acids: CASSEGWTAGDTQYF. DNA for the CDR3: TGTGCCAGCAGTGAAGGGTGGACAGCAGGAGATACGCAGTATTTT.

The CDR3 sequence is CASSLSPSGVVNEQFF. The CDR3 bases are TGTGCCAGCAGTTTATCGCCTAGCGGGGTGGTGAATGAGCAGTTCTTC. V usage is TRBV27 and J usage is TRBJ2-1, with 9 bases fitting TRBD2. CDR1 is MNHEY and CDR2 is SMNVEV in the germline V gene (reference sequence). The CDR3 runs to 16 residues. After removal of 0 bases from V and 7 bases from J, the junction contained 7 bases not matched to a gene.